A single TCR beta chain is shown here with its context. It lacks a known antigen. Per-base quality was not reported, and no clone a single base away is much larger than it. Cells that were CD4+CD25+CD127-/low were the ones isolated as Tregs. Tregs, naive and memory CD4+ T cells from tumor, blood and ipsilateral draining lymph nodes of roughly 5 breast cancer patients underwent full-length TCR alpha and beta sequencing. Tumor tissue and lymph nodes obtained from ipsilateral axillary dissection were perfused with PBS, minced and then digested with collagenase I and hyaluronidase. A purity exceeding 90% was confirmed by FACS for the sorted cell populations. CDR1 SGHTA and CDR2 FQGNSA are derived from the germline V gene. The CDR3 runs 14 amino acids, cysteine and phenylalanine included. Only the CDR3 region is kept as DNA, spanning 42 bases read in frame from base 1. The junction shows trimming of 5 bases on V and 4 bases on J, and the gene matches do not reach 6 bases of it.

Amplification of full-length TCR variable regions was done by 5' RACE PCR using constant-region reverse primers, and this step was followed by semi-nested PCR with Nested Universal Primer A. The ReliaPrep RNA Cell Miniprep System was used to extract total RNA, which was then reverse transcribed into 5'RACE-ready cDNA with the SMARTer RACE 5'/3' Kit. Multiplex adaptors were used to barcode the full-length TCR alpha and beta libraries, which were then sequenced on an Illumina MiSeq. In the authors' own workflow: For each of nine subset-tissue groups, sequencing data from the five patients were pooled, and the groups were then compared using unsupervised clustering of TCR gene usage. The Morisita-Horn index was used to calculate repertoire similarity, with shared sequences weighted by how much each contributed to each repertoire. TCRdb passed the public sequencing reads through fastp at Q25 and MiXCR, retaining productive beta sequences. Every CDR3 protein is listed once, alongside the most common genes and DNA of its rows. What appears here as the V and J calls and clone size reflects TCRdb's work, not the paper's. Across this sample there are roughly 58,000 distinct CDR3 sequences, with less than 25% seen only once. The ten largest clones represent about 2.9% of the sample.

This entry comes from a study (dated by TCRdb to between 2015 and 2016). Regarding the complete study: Whether tumor-infiltrating Tregs in breast cancer are recruited from blood Tregs or converted in situ from other CD4+ T cell subsets was tested.

General conclusions and limits of the study: The greatest overlap of tumor-infiltrating Treg TCR alpha and beta sequences was with tumor naive CD4+ T cells, followed next by blood naive CD4+ T cells. The TCR gene usage of tumor memory CD4+ T cells clustered together with blood and lymph node memory CD4+ cells and with lymph node naive CD4+ cells. Validation in the larger cohort was restricted to a single TCR beta V-J rearrangement rather than whole repertoires.

The receptor's source is a female donor with breast cancer. The source material was tumor-infiltrating Tregs sorted from the breast tumor. Recombination joined TRBV7-2 with TRBJ2-7; 9 bases in the junction line up with TRBD1. The nucleotides read TGTGCCAGCAGCACCGACAGGGGGAGGTACGAGCAGTACTTC. Its protein product is CASSTDRGRYEQYF.